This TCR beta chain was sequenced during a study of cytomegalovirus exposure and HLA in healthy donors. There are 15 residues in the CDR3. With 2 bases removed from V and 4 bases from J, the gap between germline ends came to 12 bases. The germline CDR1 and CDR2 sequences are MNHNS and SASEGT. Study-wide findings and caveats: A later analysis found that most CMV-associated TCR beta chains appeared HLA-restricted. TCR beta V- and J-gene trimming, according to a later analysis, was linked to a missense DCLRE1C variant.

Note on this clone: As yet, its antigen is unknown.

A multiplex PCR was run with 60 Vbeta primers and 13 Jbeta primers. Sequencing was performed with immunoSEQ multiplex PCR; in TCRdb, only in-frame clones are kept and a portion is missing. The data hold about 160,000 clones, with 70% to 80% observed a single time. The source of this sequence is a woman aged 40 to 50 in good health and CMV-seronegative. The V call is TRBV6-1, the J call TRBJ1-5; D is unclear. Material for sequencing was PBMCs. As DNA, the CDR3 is TGTGCCAGCAGTGAAACAACAGTTTTAAATCAGCCCCAGCATTTT. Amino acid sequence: CASSETTVLNQPQHF.